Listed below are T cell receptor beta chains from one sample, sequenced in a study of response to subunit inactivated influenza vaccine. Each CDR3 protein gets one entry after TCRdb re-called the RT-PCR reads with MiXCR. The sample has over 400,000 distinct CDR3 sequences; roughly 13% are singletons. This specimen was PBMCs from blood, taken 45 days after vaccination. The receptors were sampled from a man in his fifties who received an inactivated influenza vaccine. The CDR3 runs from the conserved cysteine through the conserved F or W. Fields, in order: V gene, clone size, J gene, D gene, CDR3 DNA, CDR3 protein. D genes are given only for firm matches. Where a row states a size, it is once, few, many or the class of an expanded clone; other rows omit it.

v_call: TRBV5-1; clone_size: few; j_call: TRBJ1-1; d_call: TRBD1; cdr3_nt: TGCGCCAGCAGCTTGACCTTTCACAGGGGTGAAACTGAAGCTTTCTTT; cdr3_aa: CASSLTFHRGETEAFF
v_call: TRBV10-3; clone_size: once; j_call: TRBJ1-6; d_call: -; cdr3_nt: TGTGCCATCAACGGGGACCGGAATTCACCCCTCCACTTT; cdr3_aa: CAINGDRNSPLHF
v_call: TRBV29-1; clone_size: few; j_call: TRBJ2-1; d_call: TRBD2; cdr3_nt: TGCAGCGGGACGGGGGGGCACTCCTACAATGAGCAGTTCTTC; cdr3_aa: CSGTGGHSYNEQFF
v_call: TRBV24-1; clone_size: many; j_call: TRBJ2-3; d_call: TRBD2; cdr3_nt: TGTGCCACCAGTGATCCTCGGACTAGATTAACGTCAGATACGCAGTATTTT; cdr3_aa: CATSDPRTRLTSDTQYF
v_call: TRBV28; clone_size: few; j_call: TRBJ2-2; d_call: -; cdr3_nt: TGTGCCAGCTATAGCGGAGTGAACACCGGGGAGCTGTTTTTT; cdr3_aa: CASYSGVNTGELFF
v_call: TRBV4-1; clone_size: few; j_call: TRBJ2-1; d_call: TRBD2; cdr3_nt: TGCGCCAGCAGCCCGCTAGCGGCCATCTCCTACAATGAGCAGTTCTTC; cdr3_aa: CASSPLAAISYNEQFF
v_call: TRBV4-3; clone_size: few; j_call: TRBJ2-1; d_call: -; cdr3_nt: TGCGCCAGCAGCCAAGATTTCGAATACAATGAGCAGTTCTTC; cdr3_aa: CASSQDFEYNEQFF
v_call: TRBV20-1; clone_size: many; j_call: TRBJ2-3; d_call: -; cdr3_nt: TGCAGTGCTAAGGGGCGACTAGCAGATACGCAGTATTTT; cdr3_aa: CSAKGRLADTQYF
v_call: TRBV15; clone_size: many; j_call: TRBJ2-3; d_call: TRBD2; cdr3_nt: TGTGCCACCAGCAGGGGACTAGCGGCTAGCACAGATACGCAGTATTTT; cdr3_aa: CATSRGLAASTDTQYF
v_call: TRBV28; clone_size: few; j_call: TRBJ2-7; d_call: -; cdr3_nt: TGTGCCAGCAGCCCAGATGTAGGGTCCTACGAGCAGTACTTC; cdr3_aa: CASSPDVGSYEQYF
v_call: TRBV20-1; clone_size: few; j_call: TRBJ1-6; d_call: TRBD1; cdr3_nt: TGCAGTGCTAGATCCCCCCTGACAGGGATAAATTCACCCCTCCACTTT; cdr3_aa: CSARSPLTGINSPLHF
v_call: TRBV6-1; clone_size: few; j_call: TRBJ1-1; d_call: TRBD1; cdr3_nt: TGTGCCAGCCGGACAACAGGGGGAAGCACTGAAGCTTTCTTT; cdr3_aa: CASRTTGGSTEAFF
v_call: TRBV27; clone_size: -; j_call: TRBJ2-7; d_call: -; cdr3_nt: TGTGCCAGCAGCTACTTACAGGGGGAGGGCCTATACGAGCAGTACTTC; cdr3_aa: CASSYLQGEGLYEQYF
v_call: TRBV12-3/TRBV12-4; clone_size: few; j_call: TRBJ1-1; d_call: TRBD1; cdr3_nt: TGTGCCATCAAAGACAGGGGTACGAACACTGAAGCTTTCTTT; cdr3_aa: CAIKDRGTNTEAFF
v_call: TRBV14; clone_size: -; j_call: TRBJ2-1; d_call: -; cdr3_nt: TGTGCCAGCAGCCTGGACCTGAGCTCCTACAATGAGCAGTTCTTC; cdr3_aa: CASSLDLSSYNEQFF
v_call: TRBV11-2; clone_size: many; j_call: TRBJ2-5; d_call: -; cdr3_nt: TGTGCCAGCAGCCCTAGAGGGGAGACATATTTCCAAGAGACCCAGTACTTC; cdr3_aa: CASSPRGETYFQETQYF
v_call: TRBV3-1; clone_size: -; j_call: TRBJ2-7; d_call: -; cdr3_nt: TGTGCCAGCAGCCGTTCCGGGATCTCCTACGAGCAGTACTTC; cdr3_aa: CASSRSGISYEQYF
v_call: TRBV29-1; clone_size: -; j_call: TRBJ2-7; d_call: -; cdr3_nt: TGCAGCGTTGATTTGGGGGACTACGAGCAGTACTTC; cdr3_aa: CSVDLGDYEQYF
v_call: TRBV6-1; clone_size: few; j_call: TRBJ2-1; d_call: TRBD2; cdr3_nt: TGTGCCAGCAGTCCAGCGGCTAGCGGGAGGCACTACAATGAGCAGTTCTTC; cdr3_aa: CASSPAASGRHYNEQFF
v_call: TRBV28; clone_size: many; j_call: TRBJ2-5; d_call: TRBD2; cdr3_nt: TGTGCCAGCAGTCTCCCTAGAATGGGACTAGCGGGAGGTCGCGAGACCCAGTACTTC; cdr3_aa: CASSLPRMGLAGGRETQYF
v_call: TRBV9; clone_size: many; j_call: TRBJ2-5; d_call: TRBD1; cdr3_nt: TGTGCCAGCAGCGCAAGAGGGGGCTTGGAGACCCAGTACTTC; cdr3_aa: CASSARGGLETQYF
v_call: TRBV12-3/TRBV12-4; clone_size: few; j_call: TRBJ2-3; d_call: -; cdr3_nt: TGTGCCAGCAGAGGCGGGGCGGGAGATACGCAGTATTTT; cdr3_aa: CASRGGAGDTQYF
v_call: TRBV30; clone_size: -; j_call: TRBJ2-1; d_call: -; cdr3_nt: TGTGCCTGGAGCCCCCCTGGAGCGCGGGCATACAATGAGCAGTTCTTC; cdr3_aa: CAWSPPGARAYNEQFF
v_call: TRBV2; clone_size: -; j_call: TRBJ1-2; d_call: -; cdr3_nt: TGTGCCAGCAGTGAAGCGCGTCGGGGTAACTATGGCTACACCTTC; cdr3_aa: CASSEARRGNYGYTF
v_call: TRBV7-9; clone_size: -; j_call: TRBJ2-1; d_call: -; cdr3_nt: TGTGCCAGCAGCGCCGGATTTTTAGACCATGAGCAGTTCTTC; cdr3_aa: CASSAGFLDHEQFF
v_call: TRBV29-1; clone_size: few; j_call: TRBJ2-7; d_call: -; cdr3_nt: TGCAGCGTTGGCGGCAGGAGCACCTACGAGCAGTACTTC; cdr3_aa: CSVGGRSTYEQYF
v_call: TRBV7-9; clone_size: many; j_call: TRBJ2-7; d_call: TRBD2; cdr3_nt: TGTGCCAGCAGCTCGGAACTAGCGGCCCACGAGCAGTACTTC; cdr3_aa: CASSSELAAHEQYF
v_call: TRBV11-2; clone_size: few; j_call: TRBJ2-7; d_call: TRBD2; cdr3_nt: TGTGCCAGCAGCGGACTAGCGGGACTTGGAGGGGGGGAGCAGTACTTC; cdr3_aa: CASSGLAGLGGGEQYF
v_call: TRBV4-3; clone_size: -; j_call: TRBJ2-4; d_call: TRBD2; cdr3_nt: TGCGCCAGCAGCCAGCTAGCGGGGGGGCCGGCCAAAAACATTCAGTACTTC; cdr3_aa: CASSQLAGGPAKNIQYF
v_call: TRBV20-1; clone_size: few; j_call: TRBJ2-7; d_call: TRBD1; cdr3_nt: TGCAGTGCTCGATACAGGGGTGGCGAGCAGTACTTC; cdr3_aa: CSARYRGGEQYF
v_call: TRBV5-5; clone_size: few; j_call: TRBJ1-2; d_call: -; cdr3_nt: TGTGCCAGCAGCTCCTTTGACAGCTTCTATGGCTACACCTTC; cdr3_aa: CASSSFDSFYGYTF
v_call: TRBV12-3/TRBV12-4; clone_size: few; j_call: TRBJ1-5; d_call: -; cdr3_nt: TGTGCCAGCAGTTTAGGTGCTTGGGCAGGGAAGGATCAGCCCCAGCATTTT; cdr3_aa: CASSLGAWAGKDQPQHF
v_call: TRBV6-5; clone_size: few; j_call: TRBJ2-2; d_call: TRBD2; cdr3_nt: TGTGCCAGCAGTTACTATGACGGGAGGGCCGCCGGGGAGCTGTTTTTT; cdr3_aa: CASSYYDGRAAGELFF
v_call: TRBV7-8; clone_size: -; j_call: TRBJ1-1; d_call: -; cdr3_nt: TGTGCCAGCAGCCTTGGGGTGTCAATCGGGGGAGCTTTCTTT; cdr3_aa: CASSLGVSIGGAFF
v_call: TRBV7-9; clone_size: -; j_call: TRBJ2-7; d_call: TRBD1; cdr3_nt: TGTGCCAGCAGACCATTCGACAGGGCCGAGCAGTACTTC; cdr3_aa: CASRPFDRAEQYF
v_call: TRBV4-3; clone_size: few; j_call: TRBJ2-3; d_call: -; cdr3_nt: TGCGCCAGCAGCCAAGAACTGGGCCGCACAGATACGCAGTATTTT; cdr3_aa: CASSQELGRTDTQYF
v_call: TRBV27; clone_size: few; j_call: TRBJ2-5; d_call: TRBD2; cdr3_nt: TGTGCCAGCAGTCCGTCTACTAGCGGGCAAGAGACCCAGTACTTC; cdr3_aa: CASSPSTSGQETQYF
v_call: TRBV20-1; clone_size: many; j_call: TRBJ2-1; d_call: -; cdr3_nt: TGCAGTGCTAGCCGGTGGGACCCTCCCAACAATGAGCAGTTCTTC; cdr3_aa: CSASRWDPPNNEQFF
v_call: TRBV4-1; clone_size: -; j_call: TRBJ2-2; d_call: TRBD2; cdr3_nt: TGCGCCAGCAGCCCCGGGACTAGCGGGGCTCAAAGGGAGCTGTTTTTT; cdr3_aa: CASSPGTSGAQRELFF
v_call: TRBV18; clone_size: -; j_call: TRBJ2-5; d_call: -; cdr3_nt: TGTGCCAGCTCACTCACAGCCCGGGCCCAGTACTTC; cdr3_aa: CASSLTARAQYF
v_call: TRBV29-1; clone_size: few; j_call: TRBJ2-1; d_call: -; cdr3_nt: TGCAGCGTGTCCACGGAGGGACAGAAGTACAATGAGCAGTTCTTC; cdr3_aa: CSVSTEGQKYNEQFF
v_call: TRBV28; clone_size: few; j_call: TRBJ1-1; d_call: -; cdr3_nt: TGTGCCAGCACAGGACGGACCAAAGCTTTCTTT; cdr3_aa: CASTGRTKAFF
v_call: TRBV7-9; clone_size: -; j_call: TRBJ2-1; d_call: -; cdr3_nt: TGTGCCAGCAGCTTCCGTGCGAGATATGAGCAGTTCTTC; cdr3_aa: CASSFRARYEQFF
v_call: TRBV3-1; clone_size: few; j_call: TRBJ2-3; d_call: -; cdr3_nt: TGTGCCAGCAGCCACGCCGGTAGGTTCGCAGATACGCAGTATTTT; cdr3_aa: CASSHAGRFADTQYF
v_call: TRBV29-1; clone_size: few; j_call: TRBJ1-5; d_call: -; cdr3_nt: TGCAGCGTAGCAACAGGGACGAACAATCAGCCCCAGCATTTT; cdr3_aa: CSVATGTNNQPQHF
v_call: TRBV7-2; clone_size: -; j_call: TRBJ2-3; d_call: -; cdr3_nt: TGTGCCAGCAGCTTAGAGTCCAATGTCTATAAGTATTTT; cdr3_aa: CASSLESNVYKYF
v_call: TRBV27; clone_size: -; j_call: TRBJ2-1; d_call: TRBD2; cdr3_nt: TGTGCCAGCAGTTTATCGATACTAGCGGGGTTATACAATGAGCAGTTCTTC; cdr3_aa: CASSLSILAGLYNEQFF
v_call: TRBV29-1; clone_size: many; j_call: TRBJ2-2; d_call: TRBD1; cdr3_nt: TGCAGCGTTGACAAGACAGGGCTCACCGGGGAGCTGTTTTTT; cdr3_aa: CSVDKTGLTGELFF
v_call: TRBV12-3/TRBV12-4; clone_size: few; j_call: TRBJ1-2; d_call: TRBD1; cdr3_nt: TGTGCCAGCAGTTCACAGGGGGCAGACTATGGCTACACCTTC; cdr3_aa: CASSSQGADYGYTF
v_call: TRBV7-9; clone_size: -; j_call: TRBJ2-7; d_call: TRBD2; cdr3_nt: TGTGCCAGCAGCTCCGGGACTAGCTTGCGGCAGTACTTC; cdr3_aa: CASSSGTSLRQYF
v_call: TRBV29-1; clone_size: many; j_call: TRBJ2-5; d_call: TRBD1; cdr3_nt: TGCAGCGTCACCTCGGACAGGGGGCACCAAGAGACCCAGTACTTC; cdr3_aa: CSVTSDRGHQETQYF
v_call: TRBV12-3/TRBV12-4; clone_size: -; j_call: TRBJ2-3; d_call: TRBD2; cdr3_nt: TGTGCCAGCACCTTAGCGGGAGGAGCTACGCAGTATTTT; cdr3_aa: CASTLAGGATQYF
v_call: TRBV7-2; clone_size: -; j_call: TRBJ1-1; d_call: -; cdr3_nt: TGTGCCAGCAGCCCCACGCAGGGATGGACTGAAGCTTTCTTT; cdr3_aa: CASSPTQGWTEAFF
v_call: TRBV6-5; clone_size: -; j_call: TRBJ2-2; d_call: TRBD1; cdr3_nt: TGTGCCAGCAGTCTACAGGGGACGGGCACCGGGGAGCTGTTTTTT; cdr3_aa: CASSLQGTGTGELFF
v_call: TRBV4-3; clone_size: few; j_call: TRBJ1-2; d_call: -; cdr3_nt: TGCGCCAGCAGCCAAGATAACAGGCTCCGGGGCTACACCTTC; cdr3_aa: CASSQDNRLRGYTF
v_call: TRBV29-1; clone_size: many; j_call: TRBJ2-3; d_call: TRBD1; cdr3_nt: TGCAGCGTTGAGCCCGTCCCCACACAGGGGCGCACAGATACGCAGTATTTT; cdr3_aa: CSVEPVPTQGRTDTQYF
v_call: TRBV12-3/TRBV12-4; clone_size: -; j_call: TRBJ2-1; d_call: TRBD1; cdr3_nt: TGTGCCAGCAGGGACAGGGAGCACAATGAGCAGTTCTTC; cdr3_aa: CASRDREHNEQFF
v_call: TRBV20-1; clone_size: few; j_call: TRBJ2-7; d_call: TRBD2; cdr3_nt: TGCAGTGCTCAGGGACTAGCGCCTTCCTACGAGCAGTACTTC; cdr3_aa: CSAQGLAPSYEQYF